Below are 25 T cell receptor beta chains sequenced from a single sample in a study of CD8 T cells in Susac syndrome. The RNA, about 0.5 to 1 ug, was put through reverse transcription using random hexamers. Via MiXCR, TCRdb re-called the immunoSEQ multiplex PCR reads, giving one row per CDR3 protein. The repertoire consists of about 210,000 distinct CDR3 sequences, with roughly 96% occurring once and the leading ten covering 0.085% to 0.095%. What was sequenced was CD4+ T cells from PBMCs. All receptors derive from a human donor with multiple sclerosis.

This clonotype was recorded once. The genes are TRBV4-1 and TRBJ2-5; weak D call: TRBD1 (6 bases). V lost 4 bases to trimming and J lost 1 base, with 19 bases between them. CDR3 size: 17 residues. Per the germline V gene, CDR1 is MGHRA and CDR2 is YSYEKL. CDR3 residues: CASSPIEYRASQETQYF. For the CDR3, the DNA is TGCGCCAGCAGCCCAATAGAGTACAGGGCGTCCCAAGAGACCCAGTACTTC.

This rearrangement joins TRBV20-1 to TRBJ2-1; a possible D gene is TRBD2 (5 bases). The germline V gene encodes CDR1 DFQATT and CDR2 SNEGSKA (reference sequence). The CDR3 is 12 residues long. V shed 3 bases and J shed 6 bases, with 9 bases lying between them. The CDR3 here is CSASRTPNEQFF. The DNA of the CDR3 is TGCAGTGCTAGTAGGACTCCCAATGAGCAGTTCTTC.

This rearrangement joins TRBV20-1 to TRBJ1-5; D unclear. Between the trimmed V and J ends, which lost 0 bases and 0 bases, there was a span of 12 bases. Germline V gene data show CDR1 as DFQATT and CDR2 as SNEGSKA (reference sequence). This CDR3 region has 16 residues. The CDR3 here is CSARDWADYSNQPQHF. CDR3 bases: TGCAGTGCTAGAGATTGGGCAGACTATAGCAATCAGCCCCAGCATTTT.

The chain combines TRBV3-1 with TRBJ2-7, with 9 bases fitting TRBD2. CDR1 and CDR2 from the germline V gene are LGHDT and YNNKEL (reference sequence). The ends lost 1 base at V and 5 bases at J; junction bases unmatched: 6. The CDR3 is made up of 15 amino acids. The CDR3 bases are TGTGCCAGCAGCCAAGCCGGGACTAGCATCCACGAGCAGTACTTC. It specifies CASSQAGTSIHEQYF.

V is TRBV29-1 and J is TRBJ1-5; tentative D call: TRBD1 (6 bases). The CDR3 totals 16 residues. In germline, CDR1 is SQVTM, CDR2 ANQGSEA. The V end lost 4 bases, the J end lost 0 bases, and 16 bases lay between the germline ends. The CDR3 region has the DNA TGCAGCGTTGCACAGGGCGGTGGGGATAGCAATCAGCCCCAGCATTTT. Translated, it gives CSVAQGGGDSNQPQHF.

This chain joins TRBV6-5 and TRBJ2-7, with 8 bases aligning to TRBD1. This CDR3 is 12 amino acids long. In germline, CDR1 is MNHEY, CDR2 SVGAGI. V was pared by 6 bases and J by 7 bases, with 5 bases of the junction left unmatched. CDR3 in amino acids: CASRQGAGEQYF. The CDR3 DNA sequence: TGTGCCAGCAGGCAGGGGGCGGGGGAGCAGTACTTC.

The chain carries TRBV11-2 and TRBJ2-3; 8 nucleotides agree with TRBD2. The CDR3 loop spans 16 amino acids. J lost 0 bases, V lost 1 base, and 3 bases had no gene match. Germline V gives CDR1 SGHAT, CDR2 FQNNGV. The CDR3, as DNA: TGTGCCAGCAGCTTAGGACTAGCGAGGAGCACAGATACGCAGTATTTT. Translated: CASSLGLARSTDTQYF. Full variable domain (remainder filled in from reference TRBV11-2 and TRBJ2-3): EAGVAQSPRYKIIEKRQSVAFWCNPISGHATLYWYQQILGQGPKLLIQFQNNGVVDDSQLPKDRFSAERLKGVDSTLKIQPAKLEDSAVYLCASSLGLARSTDTQYFGPGTRLTVL.

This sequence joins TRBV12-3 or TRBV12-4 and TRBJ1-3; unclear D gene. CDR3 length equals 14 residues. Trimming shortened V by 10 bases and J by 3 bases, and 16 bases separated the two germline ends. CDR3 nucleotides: TGTGCCACCGCCTCCATCCGGGTTGGAAACACCATATATTTT. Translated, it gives CATASIRVGNTIYF.

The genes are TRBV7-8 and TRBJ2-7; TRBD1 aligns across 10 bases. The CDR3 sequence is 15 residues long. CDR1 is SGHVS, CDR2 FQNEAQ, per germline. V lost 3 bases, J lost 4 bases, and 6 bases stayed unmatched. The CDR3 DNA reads TGTGCCAGCAGCTTTAAGACAGGGGGCGGGTACGAGCAGTACTTC. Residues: CASSFKTGGGYEQYF.

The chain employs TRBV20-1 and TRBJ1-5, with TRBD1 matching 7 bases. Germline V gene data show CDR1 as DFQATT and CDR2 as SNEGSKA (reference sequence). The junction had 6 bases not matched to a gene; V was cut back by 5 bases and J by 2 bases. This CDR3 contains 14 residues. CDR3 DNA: TGCAGTGCTCTCAGGGGGTTGGGCAATCAGCCCCAGCATTTT. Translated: CSALRGLGNQPQHF.

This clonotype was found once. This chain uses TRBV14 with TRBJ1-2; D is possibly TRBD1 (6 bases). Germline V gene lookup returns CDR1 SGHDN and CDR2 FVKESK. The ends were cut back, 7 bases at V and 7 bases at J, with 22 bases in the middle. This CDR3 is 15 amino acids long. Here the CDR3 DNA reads TGTGCCAGCACCCCGAAAGGGACAACCCCGCTTGGCTACACCTTC. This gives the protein CASTPKGTTPLGYTF. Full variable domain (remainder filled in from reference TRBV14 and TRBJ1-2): EAGVTQFPSHSVIEKGQTVTLRCDPISGHDNLYWYRRVMGKEIKFLLHFVKESKQDESGMPNNRFLAERTGGTYSTLKVQPAELEDSGVYFCASTPKGTTPLGYTFGSGTRLTVV.

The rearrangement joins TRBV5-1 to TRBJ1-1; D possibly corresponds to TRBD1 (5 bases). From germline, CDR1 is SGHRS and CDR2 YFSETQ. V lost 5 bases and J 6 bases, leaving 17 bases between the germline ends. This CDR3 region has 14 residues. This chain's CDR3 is CASRRGDQGSEAFF. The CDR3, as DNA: TGCGCCAGCAGACGGGGGGACCAGGGCTCTGAAGCTTTCTTT.

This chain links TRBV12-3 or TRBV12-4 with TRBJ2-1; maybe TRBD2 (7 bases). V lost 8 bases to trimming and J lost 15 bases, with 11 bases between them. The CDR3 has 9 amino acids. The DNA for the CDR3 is TGTGCCAGCGGGGGGGGCACGTTCTTC. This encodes CASGGGTFF.

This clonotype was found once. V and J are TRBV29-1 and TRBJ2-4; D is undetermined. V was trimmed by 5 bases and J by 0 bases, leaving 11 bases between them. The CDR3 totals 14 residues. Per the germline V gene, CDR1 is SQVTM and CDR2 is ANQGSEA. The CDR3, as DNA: TGCAGCGTTAAGGACCGAGGAGCCAAAAACATTCAGTACTTC. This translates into CSVKDRGAKNIQYF.

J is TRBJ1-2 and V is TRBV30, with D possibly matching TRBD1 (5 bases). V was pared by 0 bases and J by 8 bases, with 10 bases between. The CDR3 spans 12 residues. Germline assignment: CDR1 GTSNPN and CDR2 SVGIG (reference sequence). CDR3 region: CAWSVAGLGYTF. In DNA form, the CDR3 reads TGTGCCTGGAGTGTAGCAGGGTTGGGCTACACCTTC.

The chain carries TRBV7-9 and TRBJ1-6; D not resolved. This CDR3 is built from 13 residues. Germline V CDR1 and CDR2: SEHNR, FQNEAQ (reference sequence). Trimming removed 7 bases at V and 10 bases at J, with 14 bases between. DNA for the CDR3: TGTGCCAGCACCCAGGTGGGCAACTCACCCCTCCACTTT. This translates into CASTQVGNSPLHF.

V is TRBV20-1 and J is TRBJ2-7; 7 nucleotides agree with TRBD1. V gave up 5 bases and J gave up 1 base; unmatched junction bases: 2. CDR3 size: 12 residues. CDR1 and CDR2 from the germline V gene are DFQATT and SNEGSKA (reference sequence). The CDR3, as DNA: TGCAGTGCTTCGACAGGGTCCTACGAGCAGTACTTC. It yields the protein CSASTGSYEQYF.

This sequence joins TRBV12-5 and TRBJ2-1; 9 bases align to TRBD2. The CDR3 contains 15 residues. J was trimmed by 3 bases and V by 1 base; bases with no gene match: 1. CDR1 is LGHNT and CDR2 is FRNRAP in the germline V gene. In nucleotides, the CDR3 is TGTGCTAGTGGTTTGGGACTAGCGGACTACAATGAGCAGTTCTTC. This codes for CASGLGLADYNEQFF. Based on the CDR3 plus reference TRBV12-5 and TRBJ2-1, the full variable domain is DARVTQTPRHKVTEMGQEVTMRCQPILGHNTVFWYRQTMMQGLELLAYFRNRAPLDDSGMPKDRFSAEMPDATLATLKIQPSEPRDSAVYFCASGLGLADYNEQFFGPGTRLTVL.

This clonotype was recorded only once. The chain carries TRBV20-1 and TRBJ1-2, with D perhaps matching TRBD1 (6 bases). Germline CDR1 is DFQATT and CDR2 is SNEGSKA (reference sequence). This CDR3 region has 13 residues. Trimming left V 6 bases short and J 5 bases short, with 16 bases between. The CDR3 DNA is TGCAGTGCCACCCCGTCCAGGGGTTATGGCTACACCTTC. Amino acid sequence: CSATPSRGYGYTF.

CDR3 nucleotide sequence: TGTGCCACTCAGGGGCAGACGAGAACCGGGGAGCTGTTTTTT. Protein: CATQGQTRTGELFF. The chain employs TRBV6-5 and TRBJ2-2; TRBD1 is a possible D gene (6 bases). This CDR3 has 14 residues. V was clipped by 10 bases and J by 5 bases, with 17 bases between them. Germline V gene lookup returns CDR1 MNHEY and CDR2 SVGAGI.

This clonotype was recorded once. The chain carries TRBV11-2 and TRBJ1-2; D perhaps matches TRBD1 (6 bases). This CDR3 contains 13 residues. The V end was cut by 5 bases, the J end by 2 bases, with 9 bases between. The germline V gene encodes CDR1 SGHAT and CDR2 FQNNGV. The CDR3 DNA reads TGTGCCAGCAGCCAAACAGGGAACTATGGCTACACCTTC. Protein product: CASSQTGNYGYTF. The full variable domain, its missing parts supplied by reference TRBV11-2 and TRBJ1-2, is EAGVAQSPRYKIIEKRQSVAFWCNPISGHATLYWYQQILGQGPKLLIQFQNNGVVDDSQLPKDRFSAERLKGVDSTLKIQPAKLEDSAVYLCASSQTGNYGYTFGSGTRLTVV.

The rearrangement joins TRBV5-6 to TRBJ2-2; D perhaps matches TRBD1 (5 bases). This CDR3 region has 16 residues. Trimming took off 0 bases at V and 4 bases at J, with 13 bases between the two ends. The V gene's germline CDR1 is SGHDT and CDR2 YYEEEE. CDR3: CASSLVWGRSTGELFF. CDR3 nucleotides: TGTGCCAGCAGCTTGGTTTGGGGCAGATCCACCGGGGAGCTGTTTTTT.

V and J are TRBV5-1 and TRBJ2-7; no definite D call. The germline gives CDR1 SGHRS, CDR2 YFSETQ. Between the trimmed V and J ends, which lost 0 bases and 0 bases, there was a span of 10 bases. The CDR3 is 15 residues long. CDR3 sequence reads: CASSLGPSNSYEQYF. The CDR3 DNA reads TGCGCCAGCAGCTTGGGTCCGTCGAACTCCTACGAGCAGTACTTC.

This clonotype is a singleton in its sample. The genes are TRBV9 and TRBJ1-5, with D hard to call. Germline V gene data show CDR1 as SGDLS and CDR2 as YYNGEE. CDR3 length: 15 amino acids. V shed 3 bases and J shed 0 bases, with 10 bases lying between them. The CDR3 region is CASSADEGSNQPQHF. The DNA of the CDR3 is TGTGCCAGCAGCGCCGACGAGGGTAGCAATCAGCCCCAGCATTTT.

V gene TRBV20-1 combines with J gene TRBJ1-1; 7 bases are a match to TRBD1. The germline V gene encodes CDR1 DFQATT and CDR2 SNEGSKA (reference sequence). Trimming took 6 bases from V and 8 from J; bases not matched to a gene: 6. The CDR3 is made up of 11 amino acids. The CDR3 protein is CSADRQGEAFF. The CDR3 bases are TGCAGTGCGGATAGACAGGGCGAAGCTTTCTTT.